A selection of T cell receptor beta chains follows, all from one sample in a study of PD-1 blockade in classical Hodgkin lymphoma. Sequencing was performed with immunoSEQ multiplex PCR; in TCRdb, only in-frame clones are kept and a portion is missing. The data contain roughly 52,000 clones, around nine tenths of them seen just once; the ten biggest clones take up roughly 7.1%. The sample consisted of peripheral blood mononuclear cells (PBMCs), taken before the fourth cycle of nivolumab. The source of these receptors is a human donor with classical Hodgkin lymphoma. The CDR3 runs from the conserved cysteine through the conserved F or W. D genes are given only for firm matches. Part of the rows lack a size; the others show once, few, many or a class for expanded clones.

few	15	TRBV28	TRBD1	TRBJ1-1	TGTGCCAGCAGTTTTGGGACAGGGGGCGGAATTGAAGCTTTCTTT	CASSFGTGGGIEAFF
.	12	TRBV5-6	.	TRBJ1-3	TGTGCCAGCAGCTTAGCGGGAAACACCATATATTTT	CASSLAGNTIYF
.	17	TRBV7-8	TRBD1	TRBJ2-7	TGTGCCAGCAGCTGGAATCCCGGGACAGGGGTTAGCAACGAGCAGTACTTC	CASSWNPGTGVSNEQYF
.	16	TRBV5-1	.	TRBJ2-7	TGCGCCAGCAGCGGGGACCGGGCGAAGAGCTCCTACGAGCAGTACTTC	CASSGDRAKSSYEQYF
.	15	TRBV9	.	TRBJ2-7	TGTGCCAGCAGCGTAGGGGCAGGCGGGGCCTACGAGCAGTACTTC	CASSVGAGGAYEQYF
.	14	TRBV5-1	TRBD2	TRBJ2-1	TGCGCCAGTCAGCAGACTAGCGGGAGCTATGAGCAGTTCTTC	CASQQTSGSYEQFF
.	15	TRBV5-1	TRBD2	TRBJ2-1	TGCGCCAGCAGCTTGGGTAGCGGGCCCTACAATGAGCAGTTCTTC	CASSLGSGPYNEQFF
.	12	TRBV18	TRBD2	TRBJ2-7	TGTGCCAGCTCACCAGGGAGGGACGAGCAGTACTTC	CASSPGRDEQYF
.	12	TRBV18	.	TRBJ2-5	TGTGCCAGCTCACCCTCCCAAGAGACCCAGTACTTC	CASSPSQETQYF
.	14	TRBV6-5	TRBD2	TRBJ2-3	TGTGCCAGCAGCGGGGGGATGTTCACAGATACGCAGTATTTT	CASSGGMFTDTQYF
.	14	TRBV5-1	.	TRBJ1-4	TGCGCCAGCAGCTTGGGGCCAACTAATGAAAAACTGTTTTTT	CASSLGPTNEKLFF
.	14	TRBV2	.	TRBJ1-5	TGTGCCAGCAGGGTCGGGGCGGGGGATCAGCCCCAGCATTTT	CASRVGAGDQPQHF
.	15	TRBV14	.	TRBJ2-2	TGTGCCAGCAGCCAAAACCGGGGGAGTCACGGGGAGCTGTTTTTT	CASSQNRGSHGELFF
.	11	TRBV5-1	.	TRBJ2-7	TGCGCCAGCAGCTTGCTGGGCGAGCAGTACTTC	CASSLLGEQYF
.	15	TRBV7-9	TRBD2	TRBJ2-7	TGTGCCAGCAGCTTAGAGGCTAGCGGGGCCTACGAGCAGTACTTC	CASSLEASGAYEQYF
once	16	TRBV9	.	TRBJ1-2	TGTGCCAGCAGCAACTCAGGGGAGGGTATGGTCTATGGCTACACCTTC	CASSNSGEGMVYGYTF
.	14	TRBV28	.	TRBJ2-1	TGTGCCAGCAGTTTAGGAGGGGGGCACAATGAGCAGTTCTTC	CASSLGGGHNEQFF
.	15	TRBV2	TRBD2	TRBJ2-7	TGTGCCAGCATGGAAATAGCGGGGGGGCTTTCGATGCAGTACTTC	CASMEIAGGLSMQYF
.	14	TRBV28	.	TRBJ1-5	TGTGCCAGCAGCACCTCTGAAGTTAATCAGCCCCAGCATTTT	CASSTSEVNQPQHF
.	13	TRBV5-4	.	TRBJ1-3	TGTGCCAGCAGCTTGGACAGCGGAAACACCATATATTTT	CASSLDSGNTIYF
.	16	TRBV18	TRBD1	TRBJ2-1	TGTGCCAGCTCACCGTTAGGACAGGGCAACTACAATGAGCAGTTCTTC	CASSPLGQGNYNEQFF
.	15	TRBV7-8	.	TRBJ1-5	TGTGCCAGCAGCCCCCAACTAGCCGACCTGGGGCCCCAGCATTTT	CASSPQLADLGPQHF
.	14	TRBV6-6	TRBD2	TRBJ2-1	TGTGCCACCTCCGGGACTAGCGTAAAACATGAGCAGTTCTTC	CATSGTSVKHEQFF
few	14	TRBV27	.	TRBJ2-1	TGTGCCAGCAGCGGCGGAAGCTCCTACAATGAGCAGTTCTTC	CASSGGSSYNEQFF
.	16	TRBV27	.	TRBJ2-6	TGTGCCAGCAGCGACGACGGGAGCTCTGGGGCCAACGTCCTGACTTTC	CASSDDGSSGANVLTF
.	15	TRBV11-2	TRBD2	TRBJ2-1	TGTGCCAGCAGCTATAGCGGGAGGGTCGACAATGAGCAGTTCTTC	CASSYSGRVDNEQFF
.	15	TRBV9	TRBD2	TRBJ2-2	TGTGCCAGCAGCGGACTCTCGGGGGGGCCCGGGGAGCTGTTTTTT	CASSGLSGGPGELFF
.	17	TRBV4-2	TRBD1	TRBJ1-2	TGTGCCAGCAGCCAAAGGACAGGGGGCACGGGTATCTATGGCTACACCTTC	CASSQRTGGTGIYGYTF
.	16	TRBV10-1	TRBD2	TRBJ2-5	TGCGCCAGCAGTGAGGGGACTAGCGGATTCCAAGAGACCCAGTACTTC	CASSEGTSGFQETQYF
.	13	TRBV19	.	TRBJ1-3	TGTGCCAGTAGTTCGGGGGCTGGAAACACCATATATTTT	CASSSGAGNTIYF
once	14	TRBV4-1	.	TRBJ2-2	TGCGCCAGCAGCCAAGCCTTCCGCCCCGGGGAGCTGTTTTTT	CASSQAFRPGELFF
.	15	TRBV28	.	TRBJ2-2	TGTGCCAGCAGTTTCGGGGGGCGGGACACCGGGGAGCTGTTTTTT	CASSFGGRDTGELFF
.	15	TRBV6-5	TRBD2	TRBJ2-7	TGTGCCAGCAGTTCCCTTCTAGCGGGGGGCTACGAGCAGTACTTC	CASSSLLAGGYEQYF
.	17	TRBV29-1	TRBD2	TRBJ2-1	TGCAGCGTTGAAGGACTAGCGGGATCCCATCCTTACAATGAGCAGTTCTTC	CSVEGLAGSHPYNEQFF
.	17	TRBV11-1	TRBD2	TRBJ2-1	TGTGCCAGCAGCGGGGATCGGACTAGGCCCCCCCACAATGAGCAGTTCTTC	CASSGDRTRPPHNEQFF
.	14	TRBV14	.	TRBJ1-1	TGTGCCAGCAGCCAAGAAACAGGGCGGAGTGAAGCTTTCTTT	CASSQETGRSEAFF